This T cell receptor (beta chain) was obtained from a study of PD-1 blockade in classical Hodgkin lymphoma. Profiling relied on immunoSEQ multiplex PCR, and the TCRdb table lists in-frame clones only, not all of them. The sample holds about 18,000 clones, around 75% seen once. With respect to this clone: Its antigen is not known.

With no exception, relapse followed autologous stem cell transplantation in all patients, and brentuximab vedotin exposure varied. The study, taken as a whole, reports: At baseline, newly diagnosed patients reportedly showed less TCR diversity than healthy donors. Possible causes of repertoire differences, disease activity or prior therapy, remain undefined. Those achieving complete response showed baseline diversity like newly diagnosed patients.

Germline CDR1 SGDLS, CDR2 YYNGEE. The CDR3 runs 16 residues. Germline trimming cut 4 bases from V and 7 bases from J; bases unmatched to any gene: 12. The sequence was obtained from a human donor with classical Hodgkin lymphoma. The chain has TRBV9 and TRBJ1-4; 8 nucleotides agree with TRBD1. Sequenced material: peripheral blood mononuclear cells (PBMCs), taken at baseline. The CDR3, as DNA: TGTGCCAGCAGCTACGCCCAGGGGGCAGGAGGTGAAAAACTGTTTTTT. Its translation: CASSYAQGAGGEKLFF.